This passage covers 28 T cell receptor beta chains from one sample sequenced in a study of T-cell reconstitution after alpha-beta-depleted transplantation in children. A TCRbeta library incorporating unique molecular identifiers was prepared. TCRdb reanalysed the PCR reads using MiXCR and keeps one entry per CDR3 protein. The sample yields approximately 1,000,000 distinct CDR3 sequences, under 30% seen once. This sample comprised PBMCs, mostly from graft donor cells, obtained 360 days after TCRalphabeta/CD19-depleted stem cell transplant. All receptors come from a boy under two years old who had a stem cell transplant for SCID, so the T cells may come from the graft donor.

This clonotype was recorded a few times. This chain uses TRBV12-3 or TRBV12-4 with TRBJ2-5; TRBD1 might be the D (5 bases). The germline V and J ends were trimmed by 3 bases and 1 base, with 9 bases remaining between them. The length of the CDR3 is 14 residues. As DNA, the CDR3 is TGTGCCAGCAGTTTCGCACAGGCCCAAGAGACCCAGTACTTC. Translated: CASSFAQAQETQYF.

This clonotype has just a few counts. This chain uses TRBV9 with TRBJ2-2; a possible D gene is TRBD2 (6 bases). The CDR3 is made up of 16 amino acids. V lost 3 bases, J lost 4 bases, and 16 bases lay in between. Germline V gives CDR1 SGDLS, CDR2 YYNGEE. The CDR3 sequence is CASSASQRAPTGELFF. The CDR3 DNA reads as TGTGCCAGCAGCGCGTCGCAGCGGGCCCCCACCGGGGAGCTGTTTTTT.

In its sample, this clonotype was seen many times. The chain has TRBV20-1 and TRBJ2-5; D is perhaps TRBD2 (5 bases). The CDR3 spans 13 residues. The V end lost 6 bases, the J end lost 2 bases, and 13 bases lay between the germline ends. Germline V gene data show CDR1 as DFQATT and CDR2 as SNEGSKA (reference sequence). The CDR3 loop reads CSAPGGGQETQYF. The DNA of the CDR3 is TGCAGTGCCCCCGGAGGTGGTCAAGAGACCCAGTACTTC.

The chain employs TRBV5-1 and TRBJ1-6; 8 bases agree with TRBD1. This CDR3 region has 16 residues. The germline CDR1 and CDR2 sequences are SGHRS and YFSETQ. Unmatched junction bases numbered 10, after V lost 7 bases and J lost 4 bases. CDR3 amino acids: CASGAGQGYYNSPLHF. The CDR3 DNA reads as TGCGCCAGCGGAGCCGGACAGGGTTATTATAATTCACCCCTCCACTTT.

The chain carries TRBV5-1 and TRBJ2-7, with 8 bases fitting TRBD2. The V segment lost 3 bases and the J segment 10 bases; nucleotides outside the gene matches: 12. The CDR3 extends over 14 amino acids. Germline V gene sequence: CDR1 SGHRS, CDR2 YFSETQ. The CDR3 DNA follows: TGCGCCAGCAGCTCACTGTTCGCGGGGGGCAGCCAGTACTTC. Amino acids: CASSSLFAGGSQYF.

The V gene is TRBV7-2, the J gene TRBJ2-2, with 7 nucleotides matching TRBD2. The CDR3 consists of 16 residues. The J segment lost 5 bases and the V segment lost 2 bases, leaving 8 bases of the junction unmatched. Germline lookup yields CDR1 SGHTA and CDR2 FQGNSA. The CDR3 protein is CASSLWGGRTTGELFF. The DNA of the CDR3 is TGTGCCAGCAGCTTATGGGGAGGGCGGACGACCGGGGAGCTGTTTTTT. Combining the CDR3 with reference TRBV7-2 and TRBJ2-2 gives the whole variable domain GAGVSQSPSNKVTEKGKDVELRCDPISGHTALYWYRQSLGQGLEFLIYFQGNSAPDKSGLPSDRFSAERTGGSVSTLTIQRTQQEDSAVYLCASSLWGGRTTGELFFGEGSRLTVL.

In this sample, this clonotype turned up a few times. At one end the junction does not follow the germline gene, possibly because of a read error. The V call is TRBV12-3 or TRBV12-4, the J call TRBJ2-2; maybe TRBD1 (6 bases). The length of the CDR3 is 15 residues. CDR3 sequence: CASRPRDITTGELVF. CDR3 coding DNA: TGTGCCAGCAGACCTCGGGACATCACCACCGGGGAGCTGGTTTTT.

Here the CDR3 DNA reads TGTGCCAGCAGTTACTTCCCGACAGGGTACGAGACCCAGTACTTC. Translating gives CASSYFPTGYETQYF. The chain has TRBV6-5 and TRBJ2-5; 7 bases align to TRBD1. Germline CDR1 reads MNHEY; CDR2 reads SVGAGI. CDR3 size: 15 residues. The V and J ends lost 1 base and 5 bases, in that order; junction bases with no gene match: 7.

J is TRBJ2-3 and V is TRBV4-1; D perhaps matches TRBD1 (6 bases). Between the trimmed V and J ends, which lost 3 bases and 0 bases, there was a span of 13 bases. CDR3 size: 16 residues. Germline V gene lookup returns CDR1 MGHRA and CDR2 YSYEKL. The CDR3 nucleotides read TGCGCCAGCAGCCAGGGGGCTTTCCCTAGCACAGATACGCAGTATTTT. Its protein is CASSQGAFPSTDTQYF.

This clonotype has only a few counts. The chain combines TRBV7-8 with TRBJ2-1; D is undetermined. Per the germline V gene, CDR1 is SGHVS and CDR2 is FQNEAQ. V shed 5 bases and J shed 7 bases, with 18 bases lying between them. This CDR3 region has 15 residues. The CDR3 spells CASSPRPRVRNEQFF. The CDR3 bases are TGTGCCAGCAGCCCCCGCCCGCGCGTTCGGAATGAGCAGTTCTTC.

This clonotype was observed a handful of times. The genes are TRBV5-1 and TRBJ2-2; 7 bases agree with TRBD1. This CDR3 spans 18 amino acids. Germline lookup yields CDR1 SGHRS and CDR2 YFSETQ. V gave up 0 bases and J gave up 0 bases; unmatched junction bases: 8. CDR3 bases: TGCGCCAGCAGCTTGGCGGTGACAGGGTACCCGAACACCGGGGAGCTGTTTTTT. This encodes CASSLAVTGYPNTGELFF.

This clonotype was observed a handful of times. The gene calls are TRBV7-9 and TRBJ1-5; the D is unclear. The CDR3 has 14 residues. The germline gives CDR1 SEHNR, CDR2 FQNEAQ (reference sequence). The V gene lost 5 bases and the J gene lost 3 bases, with 11 bases spanning the gap. The CDR3 DNA reads as TGTGCCAGCAGCCAGTCCGGGTTCAATCAGCCCCAGCATTTT. Its translation: CASSQSGFNQPQHF.

The J gene is TRBJ2-1, the V gene TRBV9; 10 bases agree with TRBD2. The V segment lost 2 bases and the J segment 0 bases; nucleotides outside the gene matches: 2. Germline-derived CDR1 and CDR2 are SGDLS and YYNGEE. The CDR3 contains 16 residues. CDR3 amino acids: CASSVTSGLSYNEQFF. DNA of the CDR3: TGTGCCAGCAGCGTGACTAGCGGGCTCTCCTACAATGAGCAGTTCTTC. The full variable domain, rest sourced from reference TRBV9 and TRBJ2-1, is DSGVTQTPKHLITATGQRVTLRCSPRSGDLSVYWYQQSLDQGLQFLIQYYNGEERAKGNILERFSAQQFPDLHSELNLSSLELGDSALYFCASSVTSGLSYNEQFFGPGTRLTVL.

In this sample, this clonotype turned up a few times. The chain employs TRBV2 and TRBJ2-3; TRBD2 matches 12 bases. V lost 2 bases and J lost 4; bases outside the gene matches: 16. The CDR3 sequence is 20 residues long. Looked up from germline, CDR1 is SNHLY and CDR2 is FYNNEI. Here the CDR3 reads CASSELGLAGGPVRPDTQYF. CDR3 nucleotides: TGTGCCAGCAGTGAATTGGGGCTAGCGGGGGGGCCGGTCCGACCAGATACGCAGTATTTT.

This clonotype was counted many times. The V and J genes are TRBV9 and TRBJ2-4, with D perhaps matching TRBD2 (6 bases). CDR3 length equals 15 residues. Trimming took 7 bases from V and 3 from J, leaving 17 bases between them. The germline V gene encodes CDR1 SGDLS and CDR2 YYNGEE. The CDR3 region has the DNA TGTGCCAGCTCTAGTGGGGGGAGATTCAAAAACATTCAGTACTTC. Translating it yields CASSSGGRFKNIQYF.

This clonotype was seen a handful of times. The J gene is TRBJ2-1, the V gene TRBV5-1; D may be TRBD1 (6 bases). The CDR3 runs 19 residues. V lost 0 bases, J lost 6 bases, and 25 bases lay in between. Germline-derived CDR1 and CDR2 are SGHRS and YFSETQ. CDR3 bases: TGCGCCAGCAGCTTGGTTAGCAGGGGAAATTTGGAGTTATTCAATGAGCAGTTCTTC. It encodes CASSLVSRGNLELFNEQFF.

This clonotype was seen only a few times. This chain joins TRBV7-8 and TRBJ2-7; 9 nucleotides line up with TRBD2. In germline, CDR1 is SGHVS, CDR2 FQNEAQ. After removal of 4 bases from V and 5 bases from J, the junction contained 12 bases not matched to a gene. There are 16 residues in the CDR3. The CDR3 DNA sequence: TGTGCCAGCAGCTCCCCAAGGCGGGGGGGCGGCGACGAGCAGTACTTC. Protein sequence: CASSSPRRGGGDEQYF.

This clonotype was seen only a few times. The gene calls are TRBV13 and TRBJ2-1; 10 bases map to TRBD2. The V and J ends lost 4 bases and 8 bases, in that order; junction bases with no gene match: 8. CDR1 and CDR2 from the germline V gene are PRHDT and FYEKMQ (reference sequence). This CDR3 spans 15 amino acids. CDR3 region: CASSSSGGAVDEQFF. The CDR3 nucleotides are TGTGCCAGCAGCTCCAGCGGGGGGGCCGTAGATGAGCAGTTCTTC.

A few counts support this clonotype. The chain combines TRBV12-3 or TRBV12-4 with TRBJ2-3; D possibly corresponds to TRBD2 (6 bases). CDR3 size: 12 residues. Trimming took 5 bases from V and 6 from J, leaving 9 bases between them. The CDR3 bases are TGTGCCAGCAGTAGACTAGTGGATACGCAGTATTTT. It is translated as CASSRLVDTQYF.

The chain links TRBV5-1 to TRBJ1-4; the D gene is possibly TRBD1 (6 bases). Germline CDR1 is SGHRS and CDR2 is YFSETQ. The CDR3 extends over 15 amino acids. V was shortened by 4 bases and J by 5 bases, with 15 bases between the two germline ends. The CDR3 loop reads CASSPNDRLNEKLFF. The CDR3 nucleotides are TGCGCCAGCAGCCCCAATGACAGGCTAAATGAAAAACTGTTTTTT.

This clonotype was counted between two and nine times. The rearrangement links TRBV27 to TRBJ2-1; possibly TRBD1 for D (6 bases). The CDR3 has 16 amino acids. Germline V gives CDR1 MNHEY, CDR2 SMNVEV (reference sequence). V lost 3 bases, J lost 3 bases, and 15 bases lay in between. CDR3 nucleotides: TGTGCCAGCAGTTTTGGGAGTAAGGGGGACTACAATGAGCAGTTCTTC. This gives the protein CASSFGSKGDYNEQFF.

The chain links TRBV6-1 to TRBJ1-1; 7 nucleotides line up with TRBD1. Germline CDR1 and CDR2: MNHNS and SASEGT. This CDR3 is built from 13 residues. J lost 1 base, V lost 8 bases, and 4 bases had no gene match. In DNA, the CDR3 is TGTGCCAGCCATAACAGGGGGAACACTGAAGCTTTCTTT. The encoded protein is CASHNRGNTEAFF.

The chain recombines TRBV6-1 with TRBJ2-3, with D hard to call. Germline V gives CDR1 MNHNS, CDR2 SASEGT. V lost 6 bases and J lost 10, with 17 bases in between. The CDR3 has 13 amino acids. The CDR3 nucleotides read TGTGCCAGCAGCCCACCTGGAGTCTTGGCGCAGTATTTT. Its translation is CASSPPGVLAQYF.

The V gene is TRBV4-1, the J gene TRBJ1-4, with 7 nucleotides matching TRBD1. J was trimmed by 11 bases and V by 3 bases; bases with no gene match: 6. Germline V gives CDR1 MGHRA, CDR2 YSYEKL. CDR3 length equals 13 residues. The CDR3 nucleotides are TGCGCCAGCAGCCACCGACGGGGACAGAAACTGTTTTTT. It is translated as CASSHRRGQKLFF.

The chain combines TRBV12-3 or TRBV12-4 with TRBJ2-5; 12 nucleotides match TRBD2. The CDR3 runs 15 residues. Trimming at V came to 7 bases and at J to 1 base, leaving 4 bases not matched to a gene. In nucleotides, the CDR3 is TGTGCCAGCACCTGGACTAGCGGGGTCCAAGAGACCCAGTACTTC. Protein: CASTWTSGVQETQYF.

J is TRBJ2-7 and V is TRBV11-2; unclear D gene. Germline V gene lookup returns CDR1 SGHAT and CDR2 FQNNGV. CDR3 size: 13 residues. V gave up 4 bases and J gave up 3 bases, with 10 bases separating them. The chain's CDR3 is CASSSLGLYEQYF. The DNA for the CDR3 is TGTGCCAGCAGCTCCCTAGGGCTCTACGAGCAGTACTTC.

As DNA, the CDR3 is TGTGCCAGCAGTTACCCACGACAGGGATTGGCTTTCTTT. Amino acids: CASSYPRQGLAFF. J is TRBJ1-1 and V is TRBV12-3 or TRBV12-4; TRBD1 matches 7 bases. J lost 11 bases, V lost 4 bases, and 10 bases had no gene match. CDR3 length: 13 amino acids.

The chain is built from TRBV7-2 and TRBJ2-5; the match to TRBD1 covers 9 bases. Unmatched junction bases numbered 8, after V lost 5 bases and J lost 1 base. Germline V CDR1 and CDR2: SGHTA, FQGNSA. The CDR3 extends over 16 amino acids. CDR3 region: CASSLRDRALQETQYF. The CDR3 nucleotides are TGTGCCAGCAGCCTCCGGGACAGGGCCCTCCAAGAGACCCAGTACTTC.